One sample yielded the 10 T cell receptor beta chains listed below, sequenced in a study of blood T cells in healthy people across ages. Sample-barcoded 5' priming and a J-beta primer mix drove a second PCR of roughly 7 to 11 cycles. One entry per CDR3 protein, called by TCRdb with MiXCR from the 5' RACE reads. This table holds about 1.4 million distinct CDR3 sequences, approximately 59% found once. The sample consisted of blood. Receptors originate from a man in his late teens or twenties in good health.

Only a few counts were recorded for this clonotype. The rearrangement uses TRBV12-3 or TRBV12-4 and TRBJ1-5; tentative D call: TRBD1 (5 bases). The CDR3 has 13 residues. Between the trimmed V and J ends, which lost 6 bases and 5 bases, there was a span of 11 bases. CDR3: CASSDSSYQPQHF. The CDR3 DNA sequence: TGTGCCAGCAGCGACAGTTCGTATCAGCCCCAGCATTTT.

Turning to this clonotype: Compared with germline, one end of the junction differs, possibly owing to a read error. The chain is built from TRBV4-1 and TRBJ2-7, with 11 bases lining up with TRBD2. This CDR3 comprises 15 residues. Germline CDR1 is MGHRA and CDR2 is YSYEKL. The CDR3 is CASSLATSGGDEHYF. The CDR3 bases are TGCGCCAGCAGCCTCGCTACTAGCGGGGGCGACGAGCATTACTTC.

The CDR3 loop reads CASSQDPLAGSTDTQYF. The CDR3 nucleotides read TGTGCCAGCAGCCAAGATCCCCTAGCGGGGAGCACAGATACGCAGTATTTT. The chain links TRBV3-1 to TRBJ2-3; TRBD2 agrees at 9 bases. This CDR3 comprises 17 residues. From germline, CDR1 is LGHDT and CDR2 YNNKEL (reference sequence). With 0 bases clipped from V and 0 bases from J, the junction kept 4 bases outside the gene matches.

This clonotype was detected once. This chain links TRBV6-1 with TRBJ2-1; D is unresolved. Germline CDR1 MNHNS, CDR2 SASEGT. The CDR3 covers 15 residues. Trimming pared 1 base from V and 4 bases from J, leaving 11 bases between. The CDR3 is CASSEVLWGYNEQFF. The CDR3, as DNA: TGTGCCAGCAGTGAAGTGCTGTGGGGTTACAATGAGCAGTTCTTC.

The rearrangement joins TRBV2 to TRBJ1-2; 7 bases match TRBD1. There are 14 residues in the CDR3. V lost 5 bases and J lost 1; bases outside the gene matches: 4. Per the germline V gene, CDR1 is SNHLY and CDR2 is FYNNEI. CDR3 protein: CASSIQGYNYGYTF. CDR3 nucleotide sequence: TGTGCCAGCAGTATACAGGGGTATAACTATGGCTACACCTTC.

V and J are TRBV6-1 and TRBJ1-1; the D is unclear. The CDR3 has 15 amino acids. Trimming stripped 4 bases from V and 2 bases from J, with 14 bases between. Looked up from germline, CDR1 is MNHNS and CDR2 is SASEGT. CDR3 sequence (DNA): TGTGCCAGCAGTGCCAGTGTGGGCGGTAACACTGAAGCTTTCTTT. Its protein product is CASSASVGGNTEAFF.

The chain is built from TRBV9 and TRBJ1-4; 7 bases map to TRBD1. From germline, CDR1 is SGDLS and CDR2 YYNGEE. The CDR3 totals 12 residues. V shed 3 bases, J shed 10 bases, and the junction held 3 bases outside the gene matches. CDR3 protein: CASSGQGGKLFF. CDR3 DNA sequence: TGTGCCAGCAGCGGACAGGGCGGAAAACTGTTTTTT.

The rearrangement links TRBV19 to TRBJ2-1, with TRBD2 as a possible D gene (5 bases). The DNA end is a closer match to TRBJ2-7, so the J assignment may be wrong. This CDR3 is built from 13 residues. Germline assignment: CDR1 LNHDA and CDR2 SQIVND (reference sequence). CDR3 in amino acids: CASSIAGNNEQYF. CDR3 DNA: TGTGCCAGTAGTATAGCCGGGAATAATGAGCAGTACTTC.

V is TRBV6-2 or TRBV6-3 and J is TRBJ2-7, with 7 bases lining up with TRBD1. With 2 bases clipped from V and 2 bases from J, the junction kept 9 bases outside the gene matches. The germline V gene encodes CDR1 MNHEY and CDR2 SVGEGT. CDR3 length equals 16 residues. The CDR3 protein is CASSYGPRDSPYEQYF. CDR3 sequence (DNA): TGTGCCAGCAGTTACGGGCCCCGGGACAGCCCCTACGAGCAGTACTTC.

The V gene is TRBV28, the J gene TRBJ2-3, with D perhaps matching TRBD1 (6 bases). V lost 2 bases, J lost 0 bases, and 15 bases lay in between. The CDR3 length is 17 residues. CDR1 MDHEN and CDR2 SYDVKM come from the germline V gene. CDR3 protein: CASSLPTGYDSTDTQYF. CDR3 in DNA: TGTGCCAGCAGTTTACCGACAGGCTACGATAGCACAGATACGCAGTATTTT.